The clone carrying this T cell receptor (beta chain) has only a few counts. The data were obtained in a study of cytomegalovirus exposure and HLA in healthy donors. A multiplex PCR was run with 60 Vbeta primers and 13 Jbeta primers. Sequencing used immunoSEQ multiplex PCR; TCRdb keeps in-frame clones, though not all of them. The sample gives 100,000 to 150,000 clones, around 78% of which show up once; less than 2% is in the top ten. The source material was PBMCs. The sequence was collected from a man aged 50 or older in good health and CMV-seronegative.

The CDR3 spells CASSRGKLFF. In DNA, the CDR3 is TGTGCCAGCAGTAGGGGAAAACTGTTTTTT. V gene TRBV28 combines with J gene TRBJ1-4; D perhaps matches TRBD1 (5 bases). CDR3 size: 10 residues. Germline V gene data show CDR1 as MDHEN and CDR2 as SYDVKM. V lost 5 bases and J lost 10, with 5 bases in between.